Below are 31 T cell receptor beta chains sequenced from a single sample in a study of T cell repertoires in cytomegalovirus infection. MiXCR was run by TCRdb on the reads, yielding one entry per CDR3 protein. The sample has roughly 500,000 distinct CDR3 sequences, approximately 17% seen once. The source material was CD8+ T cells from PBMCs. These receptors were collected from a human donor in good health (CMV status not recorded). Some clones in this sample may be carry-over from other donors' samples.

This clonotype was seen many times. The chain has TRBV27 and TRBJ2-7, with TRBD2 matching over 7 bases. The CDR3 totals 15 residues. The junction had 11 bases not matched to a gene; V was cut back by 6 bases and J by 3 bases. The V gene's germline CDR1 is MNHEY and CDR2 SMNVEV (reference sequence). CDR3 in amino acids: CASSFGGTTYYEQYF. In nucleotides, the CDR3 is TGTGCCAGCAGCTTTGGAGGGACTACCTACTACGAGCAGTACTTC.

This clonotype was seen more than once but under ten times. CDR3 DNA: TGCGCCAGCAGCCGAGGGACCGAGCAGTTCTTC. It yields the protein CASSRGTEQFF. The rearrangement uses TRBV5-1 and TRBJ2-1; D may match TRBD1 or TRBD2 (5 bases each). The CDR3 sequence is 11 residues long. Germline V gene lookup returns CDR1 SGHRS and CDR2 YFSETQ. V was trimmed by 4 bases and J by 10 bases, leaving 9 bases between them.

The chain employs TRBV4-1 and TRBJ2-2, with 9 bases matching TRBD1. The V and J ends lost 2 bases and 5 bases, in that order; junction bases with no gene match: 6. CDR3 length equals 16 residues. CDR1 and CDR2 (germline): MGHRA, YSYEKL. The CDR3 here is CASSQRQGGLTGELFF. DNA for the CDR3: TGCGCCAGCAGCCAAAGACAGGGGGGGTTAACCGGGGAGCTGTTTTTT.

This clonotype was seen only once. The chain carries TRBV20-1 and TRBJ1-1; perhaps TRBD1 as D (5 bases). This CDR3 has 12 amino acids. CDR1 is DFQATT and CDR2 is SNEGSKA in the germline V gene (reference sequence). The germline V and J ends were trimmed by 0 bases and 11 bases, with 13 bases remaining between them. The CDR3 DNA reads as TGCAGTGCTAGAGATAGGGGCGGCGATGCTTTCTTT. Residues: CSARDRGGDAFF.

The chain is built from TRBV6-1 and TRBJ2-2; the match to TRBD1 covers 7 bases. The CDR3 is 14 residues long. CDR1 is MNHNS, CDR2 SASEGT, per germline. The ends lost 7 bases at V and 7 bases at J; junction bases unmatched: 9. The CDR3 DNA is TGTGCCAGCAAGGAAAAGGGGGCCGGCGGGGAGCTGTTTTTT. This codes for CASKEKGAGGELFF.

This clonotype was detected only a few times. The V call is TRBV7-9, the J call TRBJ2-1, with 12 positions matching TRBD2. CDR1 is SEHNR, CDR2 FQNEAQ, per germline (reference sequence). Trimming took 5 bases from V and 4 from J; bases not matched to a gene: 6. The CDR3 is 16 amino acids. CDR3 coding DNA: TGTGCCAGCAGCACCCGACTAGCGGGGGTTTACAATGAGCAGTTCTTC. Translating gives CASSTRLAGVYNEQFF.

This clonotype was recorded many times. V usage is TRBV7-3 and J usage is TRBJ2-3; D is undetermined. Germline values: CDR1 SGHTA, CDR2 FQGTGA. The CDR3 spans 14 residues. The V end was cut by 5 bases, the J end by 5 bases, with 14 bases between. The CDR3 DNA reads as TGTGCCAGCAGCCTAAACGGGCTCCGAGATACGCAGTATTTT. Protein sequence: CASSLNGLRDTQYF.

This chain joins TRBV9 and TRBJ2-7; TRBD1 aligns across 9 bases. This CDR3 contains 14 residues. Germline values: CDR1 SGDLS, CDR2 YYNGEE. Trimming removed 7 bases from V and 4 bases from J; junction bases left unmatched: 9. CDR3 sequence (DNA): TGTGCCAGCGGCCGGGACAGGGACACATACGAGCAGTACTTC. It yields the protein CASGRDRDTYEQYF.

The rearrangement uses TRBV4-1 and TRBJ1-5; the D is unclear. Trimming removed 1 base at V and 5 bases at J, with 9 bases between. This CDR3 is built from 14 residues. CDR1 MGHRA and CDR2 YSYEKL come from the germline V gene. This chain's CDR3 is CASSQGTGHQPQHF. DNA for the CDR3: TGCGCCAGCAGCCAAGGAACTGGTCATCAGCCCCAGCATTTT.

The CDR3 DNA sequence: TGTGCCACCAGTGAGCCGGACAGGGTCCCCTTCTATAGCAATCAGCCCCAGCATTTT. It is translated as CATSEPDRVPFYSNQPQHF. The V call is TRBV24-1, the J call TRBJ1-5, with 8 bases identical to TRBD1. Germline CDR1 is KGHDR and CDR2 is SFDVKD. Germline trimming cut 4 bases from V and 0 bases from J; bases unmatched to any gene: 13. CDR3 length equals 19 residues.

The chain uses TRBV27 and TRBJ2-5, with D perhaps TRBD1 or TRBD2 (6 bases each). The germline V gene has CDR1 MNHEY and CDR2 SMNVEV (reference sequence). V lost 8 bases and J 1 base, leaving 11 bases between the germline ends. CDR3 length: 13 amino acids. Here the CDR3 DNA reads TGTGCCAGCTCACGGGGGCGCCAAGAGACCCAGTACTTC. Residues: CASSRGRQETQYF.

This rearrangement joins TRBV28 to TRBJ1-5; a weak D match, TRBD1 (6 bases). The CDR3 runs to 15 residues. Trimming cost V 4 bases and J 4 bases, with 14 bases left between them. Germline CDR1 MDHEN, CDR2 SYDVKM. CDR3 sequence: CASSSPGHTNQPQHF. DNA for the CDR3: TGTGCCAGCAGTTCTCCGGGACACACTAATCAGCCCCAGCATTTT.

Many counts were recorded for this clonotype. V is TRBV7-9 and J is TRBJ1-2, with 7 bases matching TRBD1. With 5 bases clipped from V and 0 bases from J, the junction kept 6 bases outside the gene matches. The V gene's germline CDR1 is SEHNR and CDR2 FQNEAQ (reference sequence). The CDR3 loop spans 15 amino acids. The CDR3 bases are TGTGCCAGCAGCCCGCAGGGGGAAGCTAACTATGGCTACACCTTC. This translates into CASSPQGEANYGYTF.

A note on this clonotype: At one of its ends the junction is not consistent with the germline gene, which may arise from a read error. The chain employs TRBV5-4 and TRBJ1-6; D is possibly TRBD1 (6 bases). Germline V gene lookup returns CDR1 SGHNT and CDR2 YYREEE (reference sequence). CDR3 length: 15 amino acids. The CDR3 DNA reads TGTGCCAGCAGCCGAGGGGGGACTACTAATTCACCCCTCCACTTC. Protein product: CASSRGGTTNSPLHF.

This chain's CDR3 is CASSIIRDSGNTIYF. The CDR3, as DNA: TGTGCCAGTTCAATCATCAGGGACTCTGGAAACACCATATATTTT. The chain uses TRBV19 and TRBJ1-3; tentatively, D is TRBD1 (5 bases). Trimming took off 8 bases at V and 0 bases at J, with 14 bases between the two ends. This CDR3 has 15 amino acids. CDR1 is LNHDA and CDR2 is SQIVND in the germline V gene (reference sequence).

This clonotype was detected many times. The DNA for the CDR3 is TGTGCCATCAGTGAGTCGCTCCGGGACACGGCAGGCTACACCTTC. This translates into CAISESLRDTAGYTF. The chain joins TRBV10-3 to TRBJ1-2; D might be TRBD1 (6 bases). V was clipped by 0 bases and J by 8 bases, with 16 bases between them. Germline CDR1 is ENHRY and CDR2 is SYGVKD. This CDR3 spans 15 amino acids.

This clonotype was recorded many times. The chain joins TRBV7-8 to TRBJ2-5; TRBD2 matches 11 bases. Germline V lookup: CDR1 SGHVS, CDR2 FQNEAQ. The CDR3 length is 17 residues. Losses at the gene ends were 3 bases for V and 2 bases for J; bases not matched to a gene: 8. The CDR3 sequence: CASSFSLGTSGQETQYF. CDR3 DNA sequence: TGTGCCAGCAGCTTTTCCCTTGGGACTAGCGGACAAGAGACCCAGTACTTC.

This clonotype was picked up a small number of times. The chain combines TRBV12-3 or TRBV12-4 with TRBJ1-3; D is uncertain. The CDR3 covers 15 residues. V lost 2 bases and J 0 bases, leaving 8 bases between the germline ends. CDR3 loop: CASSLMTGSGNTIYF. The CDR3 DNA reads as TGTGCCAGCAGTTTAATGACTGGCTCTGGAAACACCATATATTTT.

This clonotype has a count of ten or more. This sequence joins TRBV19 and TRBJ1-1, with 7 bases matching TRBD1. CDR3 length equals 15 residues. Germline assignment: CDR1 LNHDA and CDR2 SQIVND (reference sequence). V dropped 7 bases and J dropped 3; count of bases not matched to a gene: 11. CDR3 in DNA: TGTGCCAGTACCAGGGGGACCGGGACAGACACTGAAGCTTTCTTT. Its protein is CASTRGTGTDTEAFF. The variable domain in full, completed from reference TRBV19 and TRBJ1-1, reads DGGITQSPKYLFRKEGQNVTLSCEQNLNHDAMYWYRQDPGQGLRLIYYSQIVNDFQKGDIAEGYSVSREKKESFPLTVTSAQKNPTAFYLCASTRGTGTDTEAFFGQGTRLTVV.

With respect to this clonotype: Just one base apart from a much larger clone, this may be a read error. This chain uses TRBV12-3 or TRBV12-4 with TRBJ2-2, with no clear D. The ends were cut back, 7 bases at V and 8 bases at J, with 11 bases in the middle. There are 12 residues in the CDR3. CDR3 protein: CASIGRLGELFF. CDR3 coding DNA: TGTGCCAGCATCGGCAGGTTGGGGGAGCTGTTTTTT.

This clonotype was counted many times. Here the CDR3 reads CASSERLAGGNEQFF. The CDR3 DNA is TGTGCCAGCAGTGAACGGCTAGCAGGGGGGAATGAGCAGTTCTTC. V and J are TRBV6-1 and TRBJ2-1; possibly TRBD1 for D (7 bases). V was cut by 2 bases and J by 7 bases, with 15 bases left in between. In germline, CDR1 is MNHNS, CDR2 SASEGT. The CDR3 runs to 15 residues.

Ten or more counts support this clonotype. J is TRBJ1-4 and V is TRBV7-9; D is unresolved. This CDR3 is 17 amino acids long. Trimming took 5 bases from V and 0 from J, leaving 16 bases between them. From germline, CDR1 is SEHNR and CDR2 FQNEAQ (reference sequence). CDR3 region: CASSPGPATPTNEKLFF. The CDR3 region has the DNA TGTGCCAGCAGCCCAGGCCCCGCCACCCCAACTAATGAAAAACTGTTTTTT.

This clonotype was counted only a few times. The rearrangement links TRBV20-1 to TRBJ2-1, with 8 nucleotides matching TRBD1. CDR1 and CDR2 (germline): DFQATT, SNEGSKA (reference sequence). The ends lost 7 bases at V and 5 bases at J; junction bases unmatched: 10. The CDR3 consists of 14 residues. The DNA of the CDR3 is TGCAGTGTCCCTCTACGGACAGGGAACAATGAGCAGTTCTTC. It specifies CSVPLRTGNNEQFF.

This clonotype was seen many times. This chain connects TRBV6-1 to TRBJ2-7; TRBD1 agrees at 9 bases. J gave up 3 bases and V 2 bases, and 11 bases lay outside the gene matches. The CDR3 has 17 amino acids. The V gene's germline CDR1 is MNHNS and CDR2 SASEGT. CDR3 sequence: CASSESGTGPLGYEQYF. The CDR3 DNA is TGTGCCAGCAGTGAAAGCGGGACAGGGCCGCTTGGCTACGAGCAGTACTTC.

The table lists this clonotype with a count of one. The rearrangement uses TRBV28 and TRBJ2-7; D not resolved. Trimming stripped 6 bases from V and 2 bases from J, with 14 bases between. The CDR3 has 14 residues. Germline lookup yields CDR1 MDHEN and CDR2 SYDVKM. The CDR3 spells CASRDQEDTYEQYF. In nucleotides, the CDR3 is TGTGCCAGCAGAGACCAAGAAGACACCTACGAGCAGTACTTC.

This clonotype was counted only a few times. This chain connects TRBV20-1 to TRBJ2-7; tentative D call: TRBD1 (5 bases). Trimming stripped 2 bases from V and 0 bases from J, with 8 bases between. CDR3 length equals 13 residues. CDR1 DFQATT and CDR2 SNEGSKA come from the germline V gene (reference sequence). CDR3 protein: CSARQGSSYEQYF. The CDR3, as DNA: TGCAGTGCTAGACAGGGCAGCTCCTACGAGCAGTACTTC.

V gene TRBV29-1 combines with J gene TRBJ1-3, with D hard to call. The germline V gene has CDR1 SQVTM and CDR2 ANQGSEA. V was pared by 2 bases and J by 1 base, with 9 bases between. CDR3 size: 14 residues. CDR3 nucleotide sequence: TGCAGCGTTGAAATTGTAGGATCTGGAAACACCATATATTTT. Protein product: CSVEIVGSGNTIYF.

This clonotype was detected ten times or more. The chain employs TRBV27 and TRBJ1-4, with D unclear. V lost 6 bases and J lost 3, with 5 bases in between. Germline CDR1 reads MNHEY; CDR2 reads SMNVEV (reference sequence). The CDR3 contains 12 residues. CDR3 sequence reads: CASRDPNEKLFF. CDR3 nucleotide sequence: TGTGCCAGCAGGGACCCTAATGAAAAACTGTTTTTT.

This clonotype has a count of ten or more. The chain carries TRBV7-9 and TRBJ2-2; D not certain. With 7 bases removed from V and 2 bases from J, the gap between germline ends came to 20 bases. The CDR3 runs to 17 residues. The germline gives CDR1 SEHNR, CDR2 FQNEAQ (reference sequence). CDR3 in amino acids: CASTLGMGLANTGELFF. The CDR3 DNA follows: TGTGCCAGCACCCTCGGAATGGGCTTGGCCAACACCGGGGAGCTGTTTTTT. Filled out from reference TRBV7-9 and TRBJ2-2, the complete variable domain reads DTGVSQNPRHKITKRGQNVTFRCDPISEHNRLYWYRQTLGQGPEFLTYFQNEAQLEKSRLLSDRFSAERPKGSFSTLEIQRTEQGDSAMYLCASTLGMGLANTGELFFGEGSRLTVL.

This clonotype was recorded many times. The V and J genes are TRBV28 and TRBJ2-2; 7 positions agree with TRBD2. Germline-derived CDR1 and CDR2 are MDHEN and SYDVKM. Germline trimming cut 10 bases from V and 0 bases from J; bases unmatched to any gene: 20. The CDR3 has 19 amino acids. The DNA of the CDR3 is TGTGCCACCAAGATGGGGCGGGGGAGGTCACTCCCGAACACCGGGGAGCTGTTTTTT. Its translation: CATKMGRGRSLPNTGELFF. Supplemented by reference TRBV28 and TRBJ2-2, the full variable domain reads DVKVTQSSRYLVKRTGEKVFLECVQDMDHENMFWYRQDPGLGLRLIYFSYDVKMKEKGDIPEGYSVSREKKERFSLILESASTNQTSMYLCATKMGRGRSLPNTGELFFGEGSRLTVL.

This clonotype has at least ten counts. The rearrangement links TRBV2 to TRBJ1-5; 7 nucleotides agree with TRBD1. With 0 bases clipped from V and 1 base from J, the junction kept 3 bases outside the gene matches. CDR1 and CDR2 from the germline V gene are SNHLY and FYNNEI. CDR3 length: 16 residues. Here the CDR3 reads CASSEAGTASNQPQHF. In DNA, the CDR3 is TGTGCCAGCAGTGAAGCTGGGACAGCGAGCAATCAGCCCCAGCATTTT.